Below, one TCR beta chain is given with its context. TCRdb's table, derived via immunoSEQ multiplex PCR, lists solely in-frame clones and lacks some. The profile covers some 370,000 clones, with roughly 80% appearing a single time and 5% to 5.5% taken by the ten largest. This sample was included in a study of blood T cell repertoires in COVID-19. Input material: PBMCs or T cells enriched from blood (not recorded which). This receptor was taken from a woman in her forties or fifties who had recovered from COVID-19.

The CDR3 sequence: CASSTANYGYTF. The CDR3 coding sequence is TGTGCCAGTTCGACAGCCAACTATGGCTACACCTTC. The rearrangement uses TRBV4-2 and TRBJ1-2; the D gene is possibly TRBD1 (5 bases). Trimming cost V 9 bases and J 2 bases, with 10 bases left between them. CDR3 length: 12 residues. Germline values: CDR1 LGHNA, CDR2 YNFKEQ.